This T cell receptor beta chain emerged from a study of T-cell reconstitution after alpha-beta-depleted transplantation in children. This sample's TCRbeta library carried unique molecular identifier barcodes. TCRdb ran MiXCR on the PCR reads and lists one entry per CDR3 protein. The table shows about 540,000 distinct CDR3 sequences, with around 17% occurring only once. This clonotype has a handful of counts. V was clipped by 4 bases and J by 0 bases; unmatched bases: 4. CDR1 and CDR2 (germline): SGHRS, YFSETQ. CDR3 length: 15 amino acids. The J gene is TRBJ2-1, the V gene TRBV5-1; 7 positions agree with TRBD2. The TCR sequence derives from a human donor who donated a stem cell graft to a child with acute lymphoblastic leukemia. The sample consisted of PBMCs from the stem cell graft donor, taken from the stem cell graft. The CDR3 region is CASSDGTNSYNEQFF. CDR3 nucleotides: TGCGCCAGCAGCGATGGGACTAACTCCTACAATGAGCAGTTCTTC.